This entry features one TCR beta chain sequence. What it binds is not known. TCRdb's copy holds only in-frame clones and misses some; the assay was immunoSEQ multiplex PCR. The sample has tens of thousands of clones; 86% are singletons. V dropped 4 bases and J dropped 6; count of bases not matched to a gene: 5. The germline V gene encodes CDR1 MNHEY and CDR2 SVGAGI. CDR3 size: 14 residues. This specimen belongs to a study of T cells in localized non-small cell lung cancer. General study points: Blood T cell density predicted longer survival; adjacent-lung clonality, shorter. Uninvolved adjacent lung had more T cell clonality than any other tissue, topping tumor. In adjacent lung appeared a median around 62 of the top 100 tumor clones.

This chain connects TRBV6-5 to TRBJ2-2, with 7 positions matching TRBD1. Material: peripheral blood, obtained before any cancer treatment. The clonotype originates from a woman between 18 and 50 years old with stage III lung adenocarcinoma. The CDR3 DNA reads as TGTGCCAGCAGTTCCAGGGGGACGGCCGGGGAGCTGTTTTTT. Translating gives CASSSRGTAGELFF.